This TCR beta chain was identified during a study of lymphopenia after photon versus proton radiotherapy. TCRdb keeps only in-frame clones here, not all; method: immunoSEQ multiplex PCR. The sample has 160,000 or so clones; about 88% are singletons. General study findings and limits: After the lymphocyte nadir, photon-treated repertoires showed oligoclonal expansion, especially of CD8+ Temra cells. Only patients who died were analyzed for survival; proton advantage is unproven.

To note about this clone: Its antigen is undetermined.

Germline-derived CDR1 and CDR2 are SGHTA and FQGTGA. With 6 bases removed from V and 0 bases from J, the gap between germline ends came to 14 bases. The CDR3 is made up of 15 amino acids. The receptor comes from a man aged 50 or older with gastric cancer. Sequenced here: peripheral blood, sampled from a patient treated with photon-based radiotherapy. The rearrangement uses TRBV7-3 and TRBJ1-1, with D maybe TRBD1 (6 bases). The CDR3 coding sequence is TGTGCCAGCAGACCAATCGGGGACATGAACACTGAAGCTTTCTTT. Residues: CASRPIGDMNTEAFF.